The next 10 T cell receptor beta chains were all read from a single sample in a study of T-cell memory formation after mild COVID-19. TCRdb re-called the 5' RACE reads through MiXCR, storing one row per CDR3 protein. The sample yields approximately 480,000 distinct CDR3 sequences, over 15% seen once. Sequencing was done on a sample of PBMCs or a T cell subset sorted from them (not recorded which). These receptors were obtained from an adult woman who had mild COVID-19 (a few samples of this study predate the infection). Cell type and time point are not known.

Here the CDR3 reads CSAPTGSTGTWKGTEAFF. CDR3 in DNA: TGCAGTGCGCCCACTGGTTCCACCGGGACTTGGAAGGGCACTGAAGCTTTCTTT. The chain employs TRBV20-1 and TRBJ1-1; maybe TRBD1 (5 bases). The germline V gene encodes CDR1 DFQATT and CDR2 SNEGSKA (reference sequence). Trimming removed 6 bases at V and 4 bases at J, with 30 bases between. This CDR3 region has 18 residues.

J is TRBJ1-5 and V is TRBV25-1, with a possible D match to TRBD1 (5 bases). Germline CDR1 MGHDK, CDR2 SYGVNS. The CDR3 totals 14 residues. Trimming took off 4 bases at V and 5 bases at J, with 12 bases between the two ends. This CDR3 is CASSGSGTHQPQHF. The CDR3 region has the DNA TGTGCCAGCAGTGGATCAGGGACTCATCAGCCCCAGCATTTT.

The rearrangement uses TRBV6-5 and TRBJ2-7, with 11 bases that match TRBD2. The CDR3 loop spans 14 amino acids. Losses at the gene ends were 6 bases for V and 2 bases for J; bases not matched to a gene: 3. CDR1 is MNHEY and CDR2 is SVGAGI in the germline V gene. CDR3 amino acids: CASRDSGGAYEQYF. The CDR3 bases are TGTGCCAGCAGGGATAGCGGGGGGGCCTACGAGCAGTACTTC.

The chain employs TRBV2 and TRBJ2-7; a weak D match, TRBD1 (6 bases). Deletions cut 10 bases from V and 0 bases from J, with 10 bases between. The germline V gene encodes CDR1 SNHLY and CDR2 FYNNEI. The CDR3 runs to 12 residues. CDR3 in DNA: TGTGCCACATACAGGGACTCCTACGAGCAGTACTTC. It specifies CATYRDSYEQYF. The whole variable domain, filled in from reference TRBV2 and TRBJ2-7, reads EPEVTQTPSHQVTQMGQEVILRCVPISNHLYFYWYRQILGQKVEFLVSFYNNEISEKSEIFDDQFSVERPDGSNFTLKIRSTKLEDSAMYFCATYRDSYEQYFGPGTRLTVT.

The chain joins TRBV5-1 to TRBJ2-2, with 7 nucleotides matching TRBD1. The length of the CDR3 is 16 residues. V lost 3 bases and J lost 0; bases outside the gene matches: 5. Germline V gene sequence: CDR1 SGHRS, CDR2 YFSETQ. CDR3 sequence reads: CASSSGTDANTGELFF. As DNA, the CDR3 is TGCGCCAGCAGCTCAGGGACAGACGCGAACACCGGGGAGCTGTTTTTT.

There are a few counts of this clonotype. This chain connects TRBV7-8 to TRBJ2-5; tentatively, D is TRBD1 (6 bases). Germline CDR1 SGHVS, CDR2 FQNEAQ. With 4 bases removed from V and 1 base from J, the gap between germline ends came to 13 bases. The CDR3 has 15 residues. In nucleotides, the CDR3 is TGTGCCAGCAGCTATACAGGGTTACCCCAAGAGACCCAGTACTTC. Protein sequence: CASSYTGLPQETQYF.

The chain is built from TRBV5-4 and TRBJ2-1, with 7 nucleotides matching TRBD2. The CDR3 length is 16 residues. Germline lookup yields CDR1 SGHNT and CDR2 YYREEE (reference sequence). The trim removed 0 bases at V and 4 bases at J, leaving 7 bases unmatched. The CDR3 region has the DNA TGTGCCAGCAGCTTGGGTGCGGGAGCAAGGTACAATGAGCAGTTCTTC. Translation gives CASSLGAGARYNEQFF. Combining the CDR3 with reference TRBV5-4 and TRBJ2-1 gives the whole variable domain ETGVTQSPTHLIKTRGQQVTLRCSSQSGHNTVSWYQQALGQGPQFIFQYYREEENGRGNFPPRFSGLQFPNYSSELNVNALELDDSALYLCASSLGAGARYNEQFFGPGTRLTVL.

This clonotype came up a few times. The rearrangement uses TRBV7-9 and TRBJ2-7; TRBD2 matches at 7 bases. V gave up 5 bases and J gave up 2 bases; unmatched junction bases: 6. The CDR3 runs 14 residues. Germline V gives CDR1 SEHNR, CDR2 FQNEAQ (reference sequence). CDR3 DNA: TGTGCCAGCAGCGTACCGGGGACTACCTACGAGCAGTACTTC. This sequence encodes CASSVPGTTYEQYF.

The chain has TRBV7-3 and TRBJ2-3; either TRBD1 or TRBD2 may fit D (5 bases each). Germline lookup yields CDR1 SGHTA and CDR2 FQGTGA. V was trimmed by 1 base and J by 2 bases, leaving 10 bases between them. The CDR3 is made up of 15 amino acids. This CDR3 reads CASSLMGTTTDTQYF. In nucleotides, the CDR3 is TGTGCCAGCAGCTTAATGGGGACCACCACAGATACGCAGTATTTT.

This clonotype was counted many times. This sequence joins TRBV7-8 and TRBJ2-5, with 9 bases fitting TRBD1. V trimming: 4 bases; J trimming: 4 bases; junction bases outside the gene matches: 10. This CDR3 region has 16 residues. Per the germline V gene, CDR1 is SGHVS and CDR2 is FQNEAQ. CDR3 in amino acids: CASSSKQGAFLETQYF. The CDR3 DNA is TGTGCCAGCAGCTCTAAACAGGGGGCTTTTTTAGAGACCCAGTACTTC.